Listed below are T cell receptor beta chains from one sample, sequenced in a study of cytomegalovirus exposure and HLA in healthy donors. Method: immunoSEQ multiplex PCR; TCRdb's copy keeps in-frame clones and lacks some. The sample holds roughly 230,000 clones, about 90% seen once. Sequencing was done on a sample of PBMCs. These receptors originate from a woman in her thirties in good health and CMV-seronegative. Each CDR3 is given with its conserved first and last residue. A D gene is named only where the DNA matches it firmly. Size tells how often a clone was seen (once, few, many) or the class of an expanded clone, and some rows leave it out.

CDR3aa: CASSVASAGADTQYF
CDR3nt: TGTGCCAGCAGCGTAGCTTCGGCGGGAGCAGATACGCAGTATTTT
d_gene: TRBD2
j_gene: TRBJ2-3
v_gene: TRBV9
abundance: -

CDR3aa: CASSLPRGDEQFF
CDR3nt: TGTGCCAGCAGCCTACCTCGAGGGGATGAGCAGTTCTTC
d_gene: -
j_gene: TRBJ2-1
v_gene: TRBV7-9
abundance: -

CDR3aa: CASSLEGSGELFF
CDR3nt: TGCGCCAGCAGCCTGGAGGGGTCCGGGGAGCTGTTTTTT
d_gene: -
j_gene: TRBJ2-2
v_gene: TRBV4-3
abundance: -

CDR3aa: CASSELPGAGTQYF
CDR3nt: TGTGCCAGCAGTGAACTCCCCGGTGCGGGGACCCAGTACTTC
d_gene: -
j_gene: TRBJ2-5
v_gene: TRBV6-1
abundance: -

CDR3aa: CASSLPTAYMTAVYEQYF
CDR3nt: TGTGCCAGCAGCTTACCGACAGCCTATATGACAGCTGTATACGAGCAGTACTTC
d_gene: -
j_gene: TRBJ2-7
v_gene: TRBV11-2
abundance: -

CDR3aa: CASSIGTGGYTF
CDR3nt: TGTGCCAGTAGTATTGGGACCGGAGGCTACACCTTC
d_gene: -
j_gene: TRBJ1-2
v_gene: TRBV19
abundance: -

CDR3aa: CASSDGLDTQYF
CDR3nt: TGTGCCAGCAGTGATGGGCTGGATACGCAGTATTTT
d_gene: -
j_gene: TRBJ2-3
v_gene: TRBV6-1
abundance: -

CDR3aa: CASRHEGGPQHF
CDR3nt: TGCGCCAGCAGGCATGAAGGTGGTCCCCAGCATTTT
d_gene: -
j_gene: TRBJ1-5
v_gene: TRBV5-1
abundance: -

CDR3aa: CASSALLQGGQEANVLTF
CDR3nt: TGTGCCAGCTCAGCGCTGCTTCAGGGTGGCCAAGAGGCCAACGTCCTGACTTTC
d_gene: -
j_gene: TRBJ2-6
v_gene: TRBV18
abundance: -

CDR3aa: CASGKQGPRTGELFF
CDR3nt: TGTGCTAGTGGAAAACAGGGTCCCCGCACCGGGGAGCTGTTTTTT
d_gene: -
j_gene: TRBJ2-2
v_gene: TRBV12-5
abundance: -

CDR3aa: CASSERGRITEAFF
CDR3nt: TGTGCCAGCAGTGAAAGGGGGCGAATCACTGAAGCTTTCTTT
d_gene: TRBD1
j_gene: TRBJ1-1
v_gene: TRBV27
abundance: -

CDR3aa: CASSRGPAGSTDTQYF
CDR3nt: TGTGCCAGCAGTAGAGGACCAGCTGGGAGTACAGATACGCAGTATTTT
d_gene: -
j_gene: TRBJ2-3
v_gene: TRBV2
abundance: -

CDR3aa: CASSGTDNQPQHF
CDR3nt: TGTGCCAGCAGTGGGACAGACAATCAGCCCCAGCATTTT
d_gene: -
j_gene: TRBJ1-5
v_gene: TRBV2
abundance: once

CDR3aa: CASSLGYRPIAVSYNEQFF
CDR3nt: TGTGCCAGCAGCTTGGGCTATCGTCCGATAGCGGTATCCTACAATGAGCAGTTCTTC
d_gene: -
j_gene: TRBJ2-1
v_gene: TRBV7-2
abundance: -

CDR3aa: CASSLSFVFTEAFF
CDR3nt: TGTGCCAGCAGTTTATCGTTTGTTTTTACTGAAGCTTTCTTT
d_gene: -
j_gene: TRBJ1-1
v_gene: TRBV28
abundance: -

CDR3aa: CSVEDGTANTGELFF
CDR3nt: TGCAGCGTTGAAGACGGGACAGCGAACACCGGGGAGCTGTTTTTT
d_gene: TRBD1
j_gene: TRBJ2-2
v_gene: TRBV29-1
abundance: -